One sample yielded the 29 T cell receptor beta chains listed below, sequenced in a study of cytomegalovirus exposure and HLA in healthy donors. Researchers ran the PCR with 60 Vbeta and 13 Jbeta primers. The protocol was immunoSEQ multiplex PCR, while the TCRdb copy is restricted to in-frame clones and leaves out a portion. In the table there are 99,000 or so clones, roughly 70% of which are singletons. Sequencing input: PBMCs. These receptors were collected from a man in his forties or fifties in good health and CMV-seronegative.

The chain uses TRBV4-1 and TRBJ2-7, with D tentatively TRBD2 (5 bases). Germline values: CDR1 MGHRA, CDR2 YSYEKL. The CDR3 spans 14 residues. Trimming cost V 2 bases and J 1 base, with 9 bases left between them. The CDR3 region is CASSQNRGSYEQYF. In DNA, the CDR3 is TGCGCCAGCAGCCAAAACAGAGGGTCCTACGAGCAGTACTTC.

The rearrangement uses TRBV6-4 and TRBJ1-5; D ambiguous. The V end was cut by 3 bases, the J end by 4 bases, with 7 bases between. Per the germline V gene, CDR1 is MRHNA and CDR2 is SNTAGT. CDR3 length: 13 amino acids. The CDR3 is CASSDRENQPQHF. In nucleotides, the CDR3 is TGTGCCAGCAGTGATAGGGAGAATCAGCCCCAGCATTTT.

This rearrangement joins TRBV10-3 to TRBJ1-3, with TRBD1 matching over 8 bases. CDR1 and CDR2 (germline): ENHRY, SYGVKD. The V and J ends lost 11 bases and 4 bases, in that order; junction bases with no gene match: 10. The CDR3 spans 14 residues. The CDR3 spells CAGWTGFAGNTIYF. The CDR3 DNA follows: TGTGCCGGATGGACAGGGTTTGCGGGAAACACCATATATTTT.

The chain employs TRBV5-1 and TRBJ2-2, with 8 bases matching TRBD1. The CDR3 contains 15 residues. Losses at the gene ends were 0 bases for V and 3 bases for J; bases not matched to a gene: 1. Per the germline V gene, CDR1 is SGHRS and CDR2 is YFSETQ. The CDR3 DNA reads as TGCGCCAGCAGCTTGGACAGGGGGTACACCGGGGAGCTGTTTTTT. It encodes CASSLDRGYTGELFF.

The chain is built from TRBV6-5 and TRBJ1-1; 8 bases match TRBD1. V gave up 7 bases and J gave up 0 bases; unmatched junction bases: 7. From germline, CDR1 is MNHEY and CDR2 SVGAGI. CDR3 length: 15 amino acids. The CDR3 sequence: CASTVTGDMNTEAFF. The CDR3 DNA is TGTGCCAGCACTGTGACAGGGGACATGAACACTGAAGCTTTCTTT.

V gene TRBV28 combines with J gene TRBJ2-5; tentative D call: TRBD2 (6 bases). V was trimmed by 1 base and J by 5 bases, leaving 8 bases between them. The germline gives CDR1 MDHEN, CDR2 SYDVKM. The CDR3 spans 13 residues. The CDR3 region is CASSLYRGETQYF. The CDR3 DNA reads as TGTGCCAGCAGTTTATATCGGGGGGAGACCCAGTACTTC.

The rearrangement links TRBV9 to TRBJ2-3; 9 nucleotides agree with TRBD2. CDR1 and CDR2 from the germline V gene are SGDLS and YYNGEE. CDR3 length equals 15 residues. V dropped 4 bases and J dropped 2; count of bases not matched to a gene: 5. The CDR3 region has the DNA TGTGCCAGCAGCCCACGGACTAGCGACACAGATACGCAGTATTTT. This encodes CASSPRTSDTDTQYF.

V and J are TRBV28 and TRBJ2-5; D is perhaps TRBD1 (6 bases). Trimming took 2 bases from V and 5 from J, leaving 12 bases between them. This CDR3 contains 14 residues. Germline lookup yields CDR1 MDHEN and CDR2 SYDVKM. The CDR3 region is CASSLRGIGETQYF. CDR3 bases: TGTGCCAGCAGTTTAAGGGGGATAGGGGAGACCCAGTACTTC.

This chain uses TRBV4-1 with TRBJ1-3; D gene uncertain. CDR3 length equals 16 residues. Germline CDR1 and CDR2: MGHRA and YSYEKL. Deletions cut 1 base from V and 2 bases from J, with 12 bases between. The CDR3 region is CASSQVGLGAGNTIYF. The CDR3 DNA follows: TGCGCCAGCAGCCAAGTGGGTCTCGGGGCTGGAAACACCATATATTTT.

V gene TRBV7-2 combines with J gene TRBJ1-5; 8 bases align to TRBD1. CDR3 length: 15 amino acids. CDR1 and CDR2 (germline): SGHTA, FQGNSA. V was pared by 1 base and J by 4 bases, with 3 bases of the junction left unmatched. The CDR3 DNA is TGTGCCAGCAGCTTAGGGACAGGGACTAATCAGCCCCAGCATTTT. This sequence encodes CASSLGTGTNQPQHF.

The chain joins TRBV14 to TRBJ2-7; 7 bases align to TRBD1. Per the germline V gene, CDR1 is SGHDN and CDR2 is FVKESK. CDR3 length: 16 amino acids. The V and J ends lost 3 bases and 9 bases, in that order; junction bases with no gene match: 17. The CDR3 DNA follows: TGTGCCAGCAGCCAGCTAGACAGGGCTACTACCTATCGGCAGTACTTC. Its translation: CASSQLDRATTYRQYF.

The chain uses TRBV5-8 and TRBJ2-7; tentative D call: TRBD2 (6 bases). CDR3 length equals 12 residues. Trimming removed 4 bases at V and 5 bases at J, with 10 bases between. Germline V lookup: CDR1 SGHTS, CDR2 YDEGEE. For the CDR3, the DNA is TGTGCCAGCAGCCGGAGGAGGGACGAGCAGTACTTC. It is translated as CASSRRRDEQYF. The complete variable domain, with remaining parts taken from reference TRBV5-8 and TRBJ2-7, reads EAGVTQSPTHLIKTRGQQATLRCSPISGHTSVYWYQQALGLGLQFLLWYDEGEERNRGNFPPRFSGRQFPNYSSELNVNALELEDSALYLCASSRRRDEQYFGPGTRLTVT.

The V and J genes are TRBV18 and TRBJ2-5, with 11 bases aligning to TRBD1. Losses at the gene ends were 6 bases for V and 1 base for J; bases not matched to a gene: 4. The CDR3 spans 15 residues. CDR1 is KGHSH, CDR2 LQKENI, per germline. The CDR3: CASSPGTGGQETQYF. CDR3 nucleotide sequence: TGTGCCAGCTCGCCCGGGACAGGGGGCCAAGAGACCCAGTACTTC.

V usage is TRBV29-1 and J usage is TRBJ2-7; D may be TRBD1 (6 bases). Germline values: CDR1 SQVTM, CDR2 ANQGSEA. Trimming cost V 0 bases and J 3 bases, with 9 bases left between them. The CDR3 has 13 amino acids. CDR3 DNA sequence: TGCAGCGTTGAAGACCGGGACATCTACGAGCAGTACTTC. As protein: CSVEDRDIYEQYF.

This clone was picked up a small number of times. V and J are TRBV7-8 and TRBJ2-4; D is possibly TRBD2 (6 bases). V lost 4 bases, J lost 9 bases, and 16 bases lay in between. Germline CDR1 SGHVS, CDR2 FQNEAQ. The CDR3 has 14 amino acids. The CDR3 nucleotides are TGTGCCAGCAGCTCGATGGAGGGTTGGGGCATTCAGTACTTC. Protein product: CASSSMEGWGIQYF. Together with reference TRBV7-8 and TRBJ2-4, the CDR3 gives the full variable domain: GAGVSQSPRYKVAKRGQDVALRCDPISGHVSLFWYQQALGQGPEFLTYFQNEAQLDKSGLPSDRFFAERPEGSVSTLKIQRTQQEDSAVYLCASSSMEGWGIQYFGAGTRLSVL.

Turning to this clone: The same CDR3 can be traced to other DNA sequences in this sample. The chain couples TRBV27 to TRBJ2-7; a possible D gene is TRBD1 (6 bases). This CDR3 is 13 amino acids long. Per germline, CDR1 MNHEY and CDR2 SMNVEV (reference sequence). V dropped 4 bases and J dropped 2 bases, with 9 bases sitting between them. This chain's CDR3 is CASSWGQAYEQYF. The CDR3 DNA reads as TGTGCCAGCAGTTGGGGACAAGCCTACGAGCAGTACTTC.

The rearrangement joins TRBV25-1 to TRBJ2-5, with D uncertain. Germline lookup yields CDR1 MGHDK and CDR2 SYGVNS. The CDR3 length is 14 residues. The ends were cut back, 2 bases at V and 5 bases at J, with 12 bases in the middle. CDR3 region: CASSEGSGGETQYF. In nucleotides, the CDR3 is TGTGCCAGCAGTGAAGGGTCGGGTGGGGAGACCCAGTACTTC.

In this sample, this clone turned up once. The rearrangement uses TRBV5-6 and TRBJ2-7, with D perhaps TRBD1 (6 bases). There are 14 residues in the CDR3. Germline V lookup: CDR1 SGHDT, CDR2 YYEEEE. Trimming left V 4 bases short and J 2 bases short, with 13 bases between. CDR3 DNA sequence: TGTGCCAGCAGCAGCCGGGACATTCCCTACGAGCAGTACTTC. Translated, it gives CASSSRDIPYEQYF.

The sample holds a few counts of this clone. The chain joins TRBV19 to TRBJ1-4; D is unclear. This CDR3 has 15 amino acids. V was trimmed by 4 bases and J by 0 bases, leaving 9 bases between them. The germline V gene has CDR1 LNHDA and CDR2 SQIVND (reference sequence). In DNA form, the CDR3 reads TGTGCCAGTAGTACGGGGAGAACAACTAATGAAAAACTGTTTTTT. It encodes CASSTGRTTNEKLFF.

This clone has only a few counts. This chain's CDR3 is CASRRQGGLANSPLHF. DNA of the CDR3: TGTGCCAGCAGGAGACAGGGGGGCTTAGCGAATTCACCCCTCCACTTT. J is TRBJ1-6 and V is TRBV2, with TRBD1 identical over 9 bases. V shed 6 bases and J 7 bases; nucleotides not matched to a gene: 10. In germline, CDR1 is SNHLY, CDR2 FYNNEI. The length of the CDR3 is 16 residues.

The chain combines TRBV6-4 with TRBJ2-7; possible D gene TRBD2, 5 bases. In germline, CDR1 is MRHNA, CDR2 SNTAGT. Trimming cost V 7 bases and J 4 bases, with 17 bases left between them. The CDR3 loop spans 14 amino acids. CDR3 in DNA: TGTGCCAGCAAAGAGGGCAGGCCAACTTACGAGCAGTACTTC. It yields the protein CASKEGRPTYEQYF.

The genes are TRBV30 and TRBJ2-1; D is unresolved. Germline-derived CDR1 and CDR2 are GTSNPN and SVGIG (reference sequence). V lost 3 bases to trimming and J lost 7 bases, with 7 bases between them. The CDR3 covers 11 residues. CDR3 protein: CAWSAKNEQFF. In DNA form, the CDR3 reads TGTGCCTGGAGCGCTAAAAATGAGCAGTTCTTC.

The chain employs TRBV11-2 and TRBJ1-2; TRBD1 aligns across 7 bases. V dropped 5 bases and J dropped 4; count of bases not matched to a gene: 13. This CDR3 region has 16 residues. Germline loops: CDR1 SGHAT, CDR2 FQNNGV. CDR3 sequence: CASSPALGTALYGYTF. DNA for the CDR3: TGTGCCAGCAGCCCCGCCCTTGGGACAGCCCTCTATGGCTACACCTTC.

The gene calls are TRBV6-5 and TRBJ1-4, with 11 bases lining up with TRBD1. Looked up from germline, CDR1 is MNHEY and CDR2 is SVGAGI. CDR3 length: 14 amino acids. The V and J ends lost 6 bases and 6 bases, in that order; junction bases with no gene match: 3. The CDR3 DNA is TGTGCCAGCAGCTGGACAGGGGGCGATGAAAAACTGTTTTTT. Encoded protein: CASSWTGGDEKLFF.

V is TRBV4-1 and J is TRBJ2-7; possible D gene TRBD1, 6 bases. The CDR3 spans 15 residues. Germline-derived CDR1 and CDR2 are MGHRA and YSYEKL. V was clipped by 1 base and J by 1 base, with 11 bases between them. The CDR3 sequence is CASSQVPRGSYEQYF. The CDR3 nucleotides are TGCGCCAGCAGCCAAGTACCCAGGGGTTCCTACGAGCAGTACTTC.

The chain couples TRBV7-8 to TRBJ2-1; 7 bases match TRBD2. Trimming cost V 2 bases and J 2 bases; bases outside gene matches: 6. The CDR3 consists of 16 residues. Germline V gene data show CDR1 as SGHVS and CDR2 as FQNEAQ. CDR3 bases: TGTGCCAGCAGCTTACCGGCTAGCGGCCCCTACAATGAGCAGTTCTTC. As protein: CASSLPASGPYNEQFF.

The gene calls are TRBV6-5 and TRBJ2-7; 7 bases fit TRBD1. Germline CDR1 and CDR2: MNHEY and SVGAGI. The CDR3 length is 11 residues. Trimming at V came to 6 bases and at J to 6 bases, leaving 2 bases not matched to a gene. This CDR3 reads CASSPGGEQYF. As DNA, the CDR3 is TGTGCCAGCAGCCCAGGGGGCGAGCAGTACTTC.

This sequence joins TRBV7-9 and TRBJ2-7; TRBD2 aligns across 12 bases. Trimming at V came to 5 bases and at J to 5 bases, leaving 4 bases not matched to a gene. This CDR3 has 14 amino acids. Germline V gene data show CDR1 as SEHNR and CDR2 as FQNEAQ (reference sequence). CDR3 amino acids: CASSETSGGHEQYF. The CDR3, as DNA: TGTGCCAGCAGCGAGACTAGCGGGGGTCACGAGCAGTACTTC.

This chain links TRBV7-2 with TRBJ1-3; 9 bases are shared with TRBD1. CDR3 length: 16 amino acids. Germline trimming cut 6 bases from V and 0 bases from J; bases unmatched to any gene: 6. CDR1 is SGHTA, CDR2 FQGNSA, per germline. CDR3: CASREGQGYSGNTIYF. As DNA, the CDR3 is TGTGCCAGCAGGGAGGGACAGGGTTACTCTGGAAACACCATATATTTT.